What follows is one TCR beta chain and its context. Its antigen is not identified. Profiling relied on immunoSEQ multiplex PCR, and the TCRdb table lists in-frame clones only, not all of them. The table lists approximately 160,000 clones, roughly nine tenths of them singletons. The data derive from a study of T cell responses to AZD1222 COVID-19 vaccine. General study results and limits: Nearly half of the spike-specific TCRs reportedly recognize variant regions that carry no mutations. The donor cohort was predominantly white British with a female majority, and clonal diversity may have been underestimated.

This CDR3 contains 14 residues. CDR1 SGHRS and CDR2 YFSETQ come from the germline V gene. The V end lost 6 bases, the J end lost 0 bases, and 12 bases lay between the germline ends. This receptor was obtained from an adult who received the AZD1222 COVID-19 vaccine. Sequences were derived from peripheral blood, sampled 28 days after the second AZD1222 dose. This chain connects TRBV5-1 to TRBJ1-1; D may be TRBD1 (5 bases). The CDR3 loop reads CASTPGSLNTEAFF. Here the CDR3 DNA reads TGCGCCAGCACGCCAGGGAGTCTGAACACTGAAGCTTTCTTT.